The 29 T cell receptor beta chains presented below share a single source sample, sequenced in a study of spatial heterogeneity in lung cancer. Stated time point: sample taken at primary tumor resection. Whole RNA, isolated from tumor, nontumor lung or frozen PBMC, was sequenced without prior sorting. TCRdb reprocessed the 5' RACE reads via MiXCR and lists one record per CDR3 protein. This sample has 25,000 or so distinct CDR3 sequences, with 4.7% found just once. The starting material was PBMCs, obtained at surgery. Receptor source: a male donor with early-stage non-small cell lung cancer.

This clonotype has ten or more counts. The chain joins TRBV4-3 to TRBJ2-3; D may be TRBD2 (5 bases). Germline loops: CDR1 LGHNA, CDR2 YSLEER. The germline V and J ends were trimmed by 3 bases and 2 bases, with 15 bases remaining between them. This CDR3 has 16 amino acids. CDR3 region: CASSQNPGTNTDTQYF. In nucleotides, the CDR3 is TGCGCCAGCAGCCAGAATCCGGGAACTAACACAGATACGCAGTATTTT.

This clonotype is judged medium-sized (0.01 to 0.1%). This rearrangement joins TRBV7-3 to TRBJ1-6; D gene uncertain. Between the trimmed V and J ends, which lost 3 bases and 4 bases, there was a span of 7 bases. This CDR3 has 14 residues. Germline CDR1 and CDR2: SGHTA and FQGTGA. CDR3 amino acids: CASSLNQYNSPLHF. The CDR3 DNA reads TGTGCCAGCAGCTTGAACCAATATAATTCACCCCTCCACTTT. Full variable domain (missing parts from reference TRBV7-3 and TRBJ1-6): GAGVSQTPSNKVTEKGKYVELRCDPISGHTALYWYRQSLGQGPEFLIYFQGTGAADDSGLPNDRFFAVRPEGSVSTLKIQRTERGDSAVYLCASSLNQYNSPLHFGNGTRLTVT.

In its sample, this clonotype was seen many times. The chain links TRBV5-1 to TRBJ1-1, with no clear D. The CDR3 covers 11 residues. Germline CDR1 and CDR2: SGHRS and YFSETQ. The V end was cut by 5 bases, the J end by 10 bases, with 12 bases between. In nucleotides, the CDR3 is TGCGCCAGCAGTCCGGGGAGGATAGCTTTCTTT. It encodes CASSPGRIAFF.

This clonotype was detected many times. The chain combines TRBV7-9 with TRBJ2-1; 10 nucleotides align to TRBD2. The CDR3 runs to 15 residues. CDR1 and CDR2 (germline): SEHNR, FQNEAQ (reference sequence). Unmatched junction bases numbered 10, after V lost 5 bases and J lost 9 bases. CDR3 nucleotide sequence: TGTGCCAGCAGCCCGGAGCGGGGGGGCGATGGTGAGCAGTTCTTC. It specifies CASSPERGGDGEQFF.

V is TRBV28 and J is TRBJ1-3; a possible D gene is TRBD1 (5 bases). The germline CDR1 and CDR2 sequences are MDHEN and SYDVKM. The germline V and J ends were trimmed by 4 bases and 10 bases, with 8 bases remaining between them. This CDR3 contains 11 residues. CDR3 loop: CASSSRVTIYF. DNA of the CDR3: TGTGCCAGCAGTTCCAGGGTTACCATATATTTT.

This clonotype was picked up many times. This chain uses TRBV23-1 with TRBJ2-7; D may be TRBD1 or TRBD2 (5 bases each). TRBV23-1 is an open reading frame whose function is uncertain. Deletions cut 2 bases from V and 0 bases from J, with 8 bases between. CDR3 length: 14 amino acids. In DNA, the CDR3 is TGCGCCAGCAGTCAAGGGGGAGTCTCCTACGAGCAGTACTTC. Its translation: CASSQGGVSYEQYF.

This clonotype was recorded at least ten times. CDR3 sequence reads: CASSLTEARGYTF. The CDR3 nucleotides read TGTGCCAGCAGTTTAACAGAGGCACGAGGCTACACCTTC. The rearrangement links TRBV12-3 or TRBV12-4 to TRBJ1-2; D is unclear. The CDR3 runs to 13 residues. Trimming removed 2 bases at V and 8 bases at J, with 12 bases between.

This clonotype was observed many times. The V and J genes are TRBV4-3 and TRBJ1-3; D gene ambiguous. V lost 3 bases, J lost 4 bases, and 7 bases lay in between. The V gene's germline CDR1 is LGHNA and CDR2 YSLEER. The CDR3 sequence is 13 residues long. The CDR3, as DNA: TGCGCCAGCAGCCATGAAGGGGGAAACACCATATATTTT. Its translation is CASSHEGGNTIYF.

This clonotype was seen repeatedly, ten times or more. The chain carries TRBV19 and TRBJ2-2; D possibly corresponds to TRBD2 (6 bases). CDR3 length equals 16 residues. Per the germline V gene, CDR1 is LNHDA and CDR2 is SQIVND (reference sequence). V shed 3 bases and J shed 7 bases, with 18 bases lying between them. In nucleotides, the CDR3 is TGTGCCAGTAGTATGGATAGCGGAGCCCGGGGCGGGGAGCTGTTTTTT. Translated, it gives CASSMDSGARGGELFF.

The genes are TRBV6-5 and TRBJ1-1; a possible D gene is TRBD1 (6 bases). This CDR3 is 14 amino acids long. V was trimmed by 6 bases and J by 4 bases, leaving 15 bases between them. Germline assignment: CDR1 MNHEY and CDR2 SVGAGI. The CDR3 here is CASRPPGDGTEAFF. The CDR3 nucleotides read TGTGCCAGCAGGCCCCCAGGGGATGGCACTGAAGCTTTCTTT.

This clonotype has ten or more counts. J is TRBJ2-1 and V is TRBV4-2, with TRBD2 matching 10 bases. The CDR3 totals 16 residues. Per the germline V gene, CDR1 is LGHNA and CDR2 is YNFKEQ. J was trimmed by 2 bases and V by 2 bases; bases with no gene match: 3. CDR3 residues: CASSQQAGGTYNEQFF. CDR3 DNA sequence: TGTGCCAGCAGCCAACAAGCGGGAGGGACCTACAATGAGCAGTTCTTC.

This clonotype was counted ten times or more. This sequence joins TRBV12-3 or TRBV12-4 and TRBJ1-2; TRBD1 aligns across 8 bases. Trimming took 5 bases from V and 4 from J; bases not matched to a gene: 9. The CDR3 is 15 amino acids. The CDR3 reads CASSQGALTPYGYTF. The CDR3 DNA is TGTGCCAGCAGTCAGGGGGCCCTAACTCCCTATGGCTACACCTTC.

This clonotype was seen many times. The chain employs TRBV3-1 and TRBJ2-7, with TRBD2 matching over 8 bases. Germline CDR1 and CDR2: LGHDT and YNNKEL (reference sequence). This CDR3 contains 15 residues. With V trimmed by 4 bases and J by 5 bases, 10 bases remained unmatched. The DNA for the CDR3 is TGTGCCAGCAGCCCACACCCGGGGGGGGAGGACGAGCAGTACTTC. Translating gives CASSPHPGGEDEQYF.

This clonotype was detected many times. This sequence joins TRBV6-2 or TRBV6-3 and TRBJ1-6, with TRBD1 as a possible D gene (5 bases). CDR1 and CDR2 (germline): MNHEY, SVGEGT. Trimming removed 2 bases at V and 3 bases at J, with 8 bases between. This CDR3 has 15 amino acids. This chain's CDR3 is CASSYGGIYNSPLHF. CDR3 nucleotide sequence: TGTGCCAGCAGTTACGGGGGTATCTATAATTCACCCCTCCACTTT.

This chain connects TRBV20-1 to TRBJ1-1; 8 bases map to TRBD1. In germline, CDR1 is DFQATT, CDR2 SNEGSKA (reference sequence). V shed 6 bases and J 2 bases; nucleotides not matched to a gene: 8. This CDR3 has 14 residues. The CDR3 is CSATLQGANTEAFF. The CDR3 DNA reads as TGCAGTGCAACCCTCCAGGGGGCCAACACTGAAGCTTTCTTT.

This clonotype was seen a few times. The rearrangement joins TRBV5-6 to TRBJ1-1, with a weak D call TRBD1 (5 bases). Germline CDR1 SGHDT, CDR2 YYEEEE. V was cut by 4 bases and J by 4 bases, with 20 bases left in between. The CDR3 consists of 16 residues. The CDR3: CASSPSPGRGATEAFF. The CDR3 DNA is TGTGCCAGCAGCCCTAGCCCGGGGAGAGGGGCCACTGAAGCTTTCTTT.

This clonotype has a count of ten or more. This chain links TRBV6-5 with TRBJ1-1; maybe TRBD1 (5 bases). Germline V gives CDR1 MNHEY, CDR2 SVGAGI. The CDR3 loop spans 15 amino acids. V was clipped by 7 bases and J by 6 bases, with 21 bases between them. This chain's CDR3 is CASTTTWGMASEAFF. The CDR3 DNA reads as TGTGCCAGCACCACCACTTGGGGGATGGCGTCTGAAGCTTTCTTT.

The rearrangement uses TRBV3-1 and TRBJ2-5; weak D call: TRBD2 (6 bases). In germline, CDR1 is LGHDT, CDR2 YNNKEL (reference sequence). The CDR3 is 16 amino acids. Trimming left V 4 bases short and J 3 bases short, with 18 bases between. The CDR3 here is CASSPQPSAGKETQYF. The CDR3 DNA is TGTGCCAGCAGCCCTCAACCCTCGGCGGGGAAAGAGACCCAGTACTTC.

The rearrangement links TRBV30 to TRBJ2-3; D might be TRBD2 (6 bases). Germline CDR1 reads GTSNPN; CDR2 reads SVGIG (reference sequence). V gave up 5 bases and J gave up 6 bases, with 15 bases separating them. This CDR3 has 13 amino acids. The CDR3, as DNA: TGTGCCTGGGCCGGGGGAGGCGCGGATACGCAGTATTTT. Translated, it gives CAWAGGGADTQYF.

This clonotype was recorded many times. This CDR3 is CASSLREGGGYTF. The CDR3 DNA reads as TGTGCCAGCAGCTTGAGGGAGGGAGGTGGCTACACCTTC. V is TRBV7-2 and J is TRBJ1-2, with unresolved D. Germline lookup yields CDR1 SGHTA and CDR2 FQGNSA. Trimming shortened V by 3 bases and J by 7 bases, and 12 bases separated the two germline ends. The CDR3 is 13 residues long. The variable domain in full, completed from reference TRBV7-2 and TRBJ1-2, reads GAGVSQSPSNKVTEKGKDVELRCDPISGHTALYWYRQSLGQGLEFLIYFQGNSAPDKSGLPSDRFSAERTGGSVSTLTIQRTQQEDSAVYLCASSLREGGGYTFGSGTRLTVV.

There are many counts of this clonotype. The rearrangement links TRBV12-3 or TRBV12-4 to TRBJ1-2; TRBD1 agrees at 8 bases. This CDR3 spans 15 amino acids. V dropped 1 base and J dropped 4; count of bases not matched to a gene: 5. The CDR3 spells CASSLDRGQGYGYTF. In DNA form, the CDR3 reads TGTGCCAGCAGTTTAGATCGAGGACAGGGCTATGGCTACACCTTC.

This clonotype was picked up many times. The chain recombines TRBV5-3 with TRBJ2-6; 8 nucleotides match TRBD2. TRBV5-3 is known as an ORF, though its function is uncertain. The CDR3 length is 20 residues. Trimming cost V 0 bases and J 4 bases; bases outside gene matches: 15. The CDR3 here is CARSLAPAGDPPGGANVLTF. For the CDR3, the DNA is TGTGCCAGAAGCTTGGCCCCAGCGGGAGACCCACCGGGAGGGGCCAACGTCCTGACTTTC.

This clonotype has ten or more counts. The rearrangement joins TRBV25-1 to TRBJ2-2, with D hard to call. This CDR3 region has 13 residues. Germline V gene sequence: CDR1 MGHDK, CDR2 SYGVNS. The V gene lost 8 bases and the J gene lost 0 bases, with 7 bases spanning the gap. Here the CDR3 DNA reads TGTGCCAGCGTTAGTACGAACACCGGGGAGCTGTTTTTT. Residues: CASVSTNTGELFF.

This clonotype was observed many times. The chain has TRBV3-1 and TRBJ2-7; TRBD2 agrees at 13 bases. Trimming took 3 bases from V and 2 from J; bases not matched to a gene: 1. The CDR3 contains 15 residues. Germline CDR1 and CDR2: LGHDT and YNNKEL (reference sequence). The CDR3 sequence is CASSHTSGRAYEQYF. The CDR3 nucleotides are TGTGCCAGCAGCCACACTAGCGGGAGGGCCTACGAGCAGTACTTC.

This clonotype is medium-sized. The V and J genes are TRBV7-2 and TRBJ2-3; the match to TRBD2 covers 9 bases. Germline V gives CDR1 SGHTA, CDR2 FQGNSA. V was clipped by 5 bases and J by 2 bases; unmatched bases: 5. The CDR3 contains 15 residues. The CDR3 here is CASSRTSADTDTQYF. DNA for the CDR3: TGTGCCAGCAGCCGGACTAGCGCCGACACAGATACGCAGTATTTT.

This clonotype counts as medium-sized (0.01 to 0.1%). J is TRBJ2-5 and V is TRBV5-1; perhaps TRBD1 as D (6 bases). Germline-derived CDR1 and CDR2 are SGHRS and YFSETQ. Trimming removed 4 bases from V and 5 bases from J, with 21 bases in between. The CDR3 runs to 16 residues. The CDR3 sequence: CASSLNTGHTRETQYF. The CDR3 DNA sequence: TGCGCCAGCAGCCTCAACACAGGGCATACGAGGGAGACCCAGTACTTC.

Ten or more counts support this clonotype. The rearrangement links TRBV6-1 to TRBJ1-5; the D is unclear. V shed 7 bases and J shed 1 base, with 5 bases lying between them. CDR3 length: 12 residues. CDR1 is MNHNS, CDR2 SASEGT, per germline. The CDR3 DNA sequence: TGTGCCAGCAAGGGCAGCAATCAGCCCCAGCATTTT. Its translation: CASKGSNQPQHF.

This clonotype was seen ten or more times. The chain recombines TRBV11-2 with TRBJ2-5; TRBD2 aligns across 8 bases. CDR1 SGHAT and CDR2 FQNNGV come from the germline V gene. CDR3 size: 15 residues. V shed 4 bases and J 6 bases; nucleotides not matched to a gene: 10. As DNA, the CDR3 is TGTGCCAGCAGCTCGGTGCGGGGGGCGAGGAAGACCCAGTACTTC. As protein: CASSSVRGARKTQYF.

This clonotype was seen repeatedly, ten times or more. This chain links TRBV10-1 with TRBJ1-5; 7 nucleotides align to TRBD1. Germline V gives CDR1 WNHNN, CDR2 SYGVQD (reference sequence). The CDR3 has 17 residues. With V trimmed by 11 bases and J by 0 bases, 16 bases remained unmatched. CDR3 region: CAADPRQGLNSNQPQHF. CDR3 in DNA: TGCGCCGCCGACCCCCGACAGGGACTAAATAGCAATCAGCCCCAGCATTTT.